This T cell receptor beta chain was captured in a study of beta chain features in type 1 diabetes. Study-wide background: Healthy donors and patients showed comparable age, gender and cell yields.

A single heparinised draw of 95 to 150 mL on average was taken per donor. By way of CD45RO/CCR7/CD25/CD127/CD95/CD27, the CD4+ regulatory, stem cell-like memory, central memory and naive cells were sorted. The CDR3 length is 14 residues. Trimming stripped 0 bases from V and 1 base from J, with 6 bases between. Per germline, CDR1 MNHEY and CDR2 SVGAGI. As regards this clone: Its antigen is unidentified.

Study results and caveats: TCRB CDR3s were moderately but significantly shorter in Type 1 diabetes patients in all four CD4+ subsets.

Sequencing targeted expressed TCRB transcripts, as all isolated RNA had been reverse transcribed. Sequencing was performed with immunoSEQ multiplex PCR; in TCRdb, only in-frame clones are kept and a portion is missing. The sample includes under 450,000 clones, approximately 15% seen only once; the top ten take about 0.04%. The gene calls are TRBV6-5 and TRBJ1-1; D call uncertain. Sequences were obtained from naive CD4+ T cells from blood. The TCR originated in a man younger than 40 in good health. The CDR3 here is CASSYSRQNTEAFF. The CDR3 DNA sequence: TGTGCCAGCAGTTACTCGCGGCAGAACACTGAAGCTTTCTTT.